This T cell receptor beta chain was recovered during a study of CXCR3-negative and CXCR3-positive naive CD8 T cells. Study as a whole: Per library, roughly 1.5 +/- 0.3 million reads; 130 million to 150 million TRB reads overall. Study observations and caveats: CXCR3-positive naive cells had more hydrophobic TRB CDR3s than CXCR3-negative naive cells. From TRB CDR3 properties, TCR strength was inferred; surface CD5 did not differ between naive subsets.

Points on this clonotype: Its antigen is undetermined.

Germline loops: CDR1 SQVTM, CDR2 ANQGSEA. This CDR3 has 13 residues. The authors prepared UMI-labeled TRB cDNA libraries by 5' RACE. No DNA is given; TCRdb re-called the 5' RACE reads and lists each CDR3 protein once. The listing contains some 120,000 distinct CDR3 sequences. Sorts that each held roughly 300,000 cells were run in triplicate for every CD8+ T cell subset. Naive CD8+ T cells displayed a CD45RO-CCR7+CD27+CD95- phenotype. The source is a human donor in good health. Some clones in this sample may be carry-over from other donors' samples. This sequence joins TRBV29-1 and TRBJ2-2. The source material was naive CXCR3+ CD8+ T cells from blood. Subset described: CD45RO-CCR7+CD27+CD95- naive CD8+ T cells expressing CXCR3 (TNR3+). CDR3 loop: CSAWDGNTGELFF.